The 31 T cell receptor beta chains below all came from one sample that was sequenced in a study of blood T cell repertoires in COVID-19. Clones were read by immunoSEQ multiplex PCR, and TCRdb kept only the in-frame ones, dropping some. The sample contains roughly 86,000 clones, approximately 82% of which appear only once. The source material was peripheral blood. Source of these receptors: a human donor in a cohort sampled during active COVID-19.

In DNA, the CDR3 is TGTGCCAGCAGCAAATTGGCTGACAAAAGCACAGATACGCAGTATTTT. Its protein product is CASSKLADKSTDTQYF. The chain has TRBV21-1 and TRBJ2-3; the D call in the table, TRBD1, was not verified against the DNA. TRBV21-1 is annotated as a pseudogene. This CDR3 has 16 amino acids.

This sequence joins TRBV3-1 (or the pseudogene TRBV3-2) and TRBJ1-6; D gene unclear. Trimming shortened V by 5 bases and J by 7 bases, and 9 bases separated the two germline ends. CDR3 length equals 13 residues. CDR1 and CDR2 from the germline V gene are LGHDT and YNNKEL (reference sequence). CDR3 sequence reads: CASSFPGNSPLHF. CDR3 coding DNA: TGTGCCAGCAGCTTCCCCGGGAATTCACCCCTCCACTTT.

The V gene is TRBV25-1, the J gene TRBJ2-1, with a tentative D call TRBD1 (7 bases). The germline gives CDR1 MGHDK, CDR2 SYGVNS. The CDR3 has 15 residues. The V and J ends lost 3 bases and 2 bases respectively, with 11 bases between them. CDR3 amino acids: CASSEGRGAYNEQFF. CDR3 DNA: TGTGCCAGCAGTGAGGGCAGGGGGGCCTACAATGAGCAGTTCTTC.

This clone was observed a handful of times. The chain carries TRBV15 and TRBJ2-7; 7 bases map to TRBD1. The CDR3 is made up of 13 amino acids. The germline V gene has CDR1 LNHNV and CDR2 YYDKDF (reference sequence). V lost 5 bases and J lost 3; bases outside the gene matches: 4. CDR3 sequence: CATSGRQGYEQYF. The CDR3 DNA follows: TGTGCCACCAGCGGCCGACAGGGCTACGAGCAGTACTTC.

The chain has TRBV18 and TRBJ1-2; 7 nucleotides match TRBD1. The CDR3 has 18 residues. V lost 3 bases, J lost 0 bases, and 13 bases stayed unmatched. Germline V gene sequence: CDR1 KGHSH, CDR2 LQKENI. The CDR3 spells CASSPYRGREGTNYGYTF. The CDR3 region has the DNA TGTGCCAGCTCACCGTATAGGGGGCGCGAGGGCACTAACTATGGCTACACCTTC. Drawing the rest from reference TRBV18 and TRBJ1-2, the complete variable domain is NAGVMQNPRHLVRRRGQEARLRCSPMKGHSHVYWYRQLPEEGLKFMVYLQKENIIDESGMPKERFSAEFPKEGPSILRIQQVVRGDSAAYFCASSPYRGREGTNYGYTFGSGTRLTVV.

The DNA of the CDR3 is TGTGCCTCCCGGGACTCGGGCACCGGGGAGCTGTTTTTT. Encoded protein: CASRDSGTGELFF. The chain combines TRBV6-5 with TRBJ2-2; maybe TRBD2 (6 bases). In germline, CDR1 is MNHEY, CDR2 SVGAGI. This CDR3 region has 13 residues. The V end was cut by 11 bases, the J end by 4 bases, with 14 bases between.

V gene TRBV19 combines with J gene TRBJ1-2; 9 bases align to TRBD1. The CDR3 is made up of 12 amino acids. Germline V gives CDR1 LNHDA, CDR2 SQIVND (reference sequence). The ends lost 10 bases at V and 8 bases at J; junction bases unmatched: 8. CDR3 in amino acids: CATTGGQLGYTF. In DNA form, the CDR3 reads TGTGCCACCACAGGGGGCCAGTTGGGCTACACCTTC.

Written as DNA, the CDR3 is TGTGCCAGCAGCATGGACAGGGCCGGAGGCTACACCTTC. This translates into CASSMDRAGGYTF. The rearrangement joins TRBV7-2 to TRBJ1-2; 8 nucleotides match TRBD1. The germline V gene has CDR1 SGHTA and CDR2 FQGNSA. The CDR3 extends over 13 amino acids. J lost 8 bases, V lost 5 bases, and 7 bases had no gene match.

The chain joins TRBV6-4 to TRBJ2-2; the D gene is possibly TRBD1 (6 bases). This CDR3 is built from 14 residues. The ends were cut back, 6 bases at V and 5 bases at J, with 13 bases in the middle. Germline values: CDR1 MRHNA, CDR2 SNTAGT. CDR3 nucleotide sequence: TGTGCCAGCAGCAGGACAGAGGGGACCGGGGAGCTGTTTTTT. This codes for CASSRTEGTGELFF.

The chain couples TRBV12-3 or TRBV12-4 to TRBJ2-2; no reliable D call. V lost 6 bases, J lost 7 bases, and 9 bases lay in between. This CDR3 has 12 amino acids. The CDR3 loop is CASRPTFGELFF. DNA of the CDR3: TGTGCCAGCAGACCAACTTTCGGGGAGCTGTTTTTT.

This chain uses TRBV5-1 with TRBJ2-7, with TRBD1 identical over 9 bases. There are 15 residues in the CDR3. V was clipped by 4 bases and J by 2 bases; unmatched bases: 7. Per germline, CDR1 SGHRS and CDR2 YFSETQ. This CDR3 reads CASSPGTGNTYEQYF. CDR3 in DNA: TGCGCCAGCAGCCCGGGGACAGGGAATACCTACGAGCAGTACTTC.

This chain connects TRBV28 to TRBJ1-4; 8 nucleotides match TRBD1. Per the germline V gene, CDR1 is MDHEN and CDR2 is SYDVKM. V shed 2 bases and J 8 bases; nucleotides not matched to a gene: 4. This CDR3 spans 14 amino acids. The CDR3 nucleotides read TGTGCCAGCAGTTTAGGGCAGGGGGCAGAAAAACTGTTTTTT. Its translation: CASSLGQGAEKLFF.

This chain joins TRBV5-1 and TRBJ2-3; 7 positions match TRBD2. CDR3 length equals 14 residues. From germline, CDR1 is SGHRS and CDR2 YFSETQ. Losses at the gene ends were 0 bases for V and 5 bases for J; bases not matched to a gene: 3. The CDR3 bases are TGCGCCAGCAGCTTGGGACTAGCTGTAGATACGCAGTATTTT. Its protein product is CASSLGLAVDTQYF.

This rearrangement joins TRBV9 to TRBJ2-2; a possible D gene is TRBD1 (6 bases). With 4 bases removed from V and 6 bases from J, the gap between germline ends came to 19 bases. Germline V gives CDR1 SGDLS, CDR2 YYNGEE. The CDR3 sequence is 16 residues long. CDR3 protein: CASSPRGSRGAGELFF. The CDR3 DNA is TGTGCCAGCAGCCCTAGGGGGTCCCGTGGGGCCGGGGAGCTGTTTTTT.

The V gene is TRBV3-1 (or the pseudogene TRBV3-2), the J gene TRBJ1-1; D is possibly TRBD1 (6 bases). Germline V CDR1 and CDR2: LGHDT, YNNKEL (reference sequence). V lost 0 bases and J 1 base, leaving 6 bases between the germline ends. This CDR3 contains 14 residues. The CDR3: CASSQEGGNTEAFF. Written as DNA, the CDR3 is TGTGCCAGCAGCCAAGAAGGGGGGAACACTGAAGCTTTCTTT.

The chain recombines TRBV5-4 with TRBJ1-1; TRBD1 matches 7 bases. The V segment lost 4 bases and the J segment 1 base; nucleotides outside the gene matches: 4. There are 14 residues in the CDR3. Germline assignment: CDR1 SGHNT and CDR2 YYREEE (reference sequence). The CDR3 sequence: CASSRRQGNTEAFF. CDR3 nucleotides: TGTGCCAGCAGCCGGAGACAGGGGAACACTGAAGCTTTCTTT.

The V gene is TRBV2, the J gene TRBJ2-3; D unresolved. The V end was cut by 6 bases, the J end by 0 bases, with 10 bases between. Per the germline V gene, CDR1 is SNHLY and CDR2 is FYNNEI. The CDR3 extends over 14 amino acids. The CDR3, as DNA: TGTGCCAGCAGATATCTACAGAGCACAGATACGCAGTATTTT. Amino acid sequence: CASRYLQSTDTQYF.

The chain carries TRBV2 and TRBJ2-7, with 13 bases fitting TRBD2. The trim removed 4 bases at V and 4 bases at J, leaving 1 base unmatched. This CDR3 has 14 residues. CDR1 is SNHLY, CDR2 FYNNEI, per germline. The CDR3 DNA reads TGTGCCAGCAGTGGACTAGCGGGGGGATACGAGCAGTACTTC. The encoded protein is CASSGLAGGYEQYF.

The chain couples TRBV3-1 (or the pseudogene TRBV3-2) to TRBJ1-1, with unresolved D. Germline CDR1 and CDR2: LGHDT and YNNKEL (reference sequence). The V end lost 4 bases, the J end lost 2 bases, and 5 bases lay between the germline ends. CDR3 length: 12 residues. The CDR3 region is CASSLTNTEAFF. The CDR3 region has the DNA TGTGCCAGCAGCCTAACAAACACTGAAGCTTTCTTT.

This clone was counted a few times. V and J are TRBV5-1 and TRBJ1-4, with TRBD1 as a possible D gene (5 bases). The V and J ends lost 5 bases and 8 bases respectively, with 13 bases between them. The length of the CDR3 is 13 residues. Germline CDR1 reads SGHRS; CDR2 reads YFSETQ. CDR3 region: CASREGTGEKLFF. The CDR3 DNA reads as TGCGCCAGCAGGGAGGGAACAGGAGAAAAACTGTTTTTT.

This clone came up a few times. The CDR3 coding sequence is TGTGCCAGCAGCCCAGGACAGCACCAAGAGACCCAGTACTTC. Translating it yields CASSPGQHQETQYF. V gene TRBV7-8 combines with J gene TRBJ2-5, with a weak D call TRBD1 (6 bases). Deletions cut 5 bases from V and 0 bases from J, with 10 bases between. The CDR3 totals 14 residues. Germline V gene data show CDR1 as SGHVS and CDR2 as FQNEAQ.

CDR3 DNA sequence: TGTGCCAGCAGTTCCGTGGGGGGGGGCGGCACTGAAGCTTTCTTT. Translating gives CASSSVGGGGTEAFF. V is TRBV6-5 and J is TRBJ1-1; D may be TRBD1 (6 bases). Trimming took 4 bases from V and 4 from J, leaving 16 bases between them. Germline CDR1 reads MNHEY; CDR2 reads SVGAGI. The CDR3 sequence is 15 residues long.

The CDR3 is CASSPWGGVYTEAFF. The CDR3 nucleotides are TGTGCCAGCAGCCCCTGGGGGGGCGTATACACTGAAGCTTTCTTT. This chain joins TRBV27 and TRBJ1-1, with a weak D call TRBD1 (6 bases). V was shortened by 6 bases and J by 3 bases, with 17 bases between the two germline ends. The CDR3 runs to 15 residues. Germline lookup yields CDR1 MNHEY and CDR2 SMNVEV (reference sequence).

The V and J genes are TRBV19 and TRBJ1-1; 7 bases are shared with TRBD1. Germline values: CDR1 LNHDA, CDR2 SQIVND (reference sequence). This CDR3 region has 14 residues. Unmatched junction bases numbered 4, after V lost 5 bases and J lost 1 base. The CDR3 region is CASSPDRRNTEAFF. Written as DNA, the CDR3 is TGTGCCAGTAGTCCGGACAGGAGGAACACTGAAGCTTTCTTT.

J is TRBJ1-5 and V is TRBV28; 9 bases fit TRBD1. With 2 bases clipped from V and 7 bases from J, the junction kept 9 bases outside the gene matches. The CDR3 sequence is 16 residues long. The germline CDR1 and CDR2 sequences are MDHEN and SYDVKM. The CDR3 DNA reads as TGTGCCAGCAGTTTAGCACAGGGGGCTCGGGCCCAGCCCCAGCATTTT. It specifies CASSLAQGARAQPQHF.

The chain has TRBV6-5 and TRBJ2-7; D remains ambiguous. The CDR3 spans 13 residues. Per germline, CDR1 MNHEY and CDR2 SVGAGI. Trimming stripped 7 bases from V and 4 bases from J, with 14 bases between. CDR3 loop: CASTPPHGYEQYF. DNA for the CDR3: TGTGCCAGCACCCCCCCCCACGGGTACGAGCAGTACTTC.

This clone was observed a few times. The chain links TRBV5-1 to TRBJ2-7, with 8 nucleotides matching TRBD1. The CDR3 consists of 15 residues. CDR1 and CDR2 (germline): SGHRS, YFSETQ. The trim removed 1 base at V and 2 bases at J, leaving 5 bases unmatched. CDR3 DNA: TGCGCCAGCAGCTTGCAGACAGGGGAGCCCTACGAGCAGTACTTC. Its translation is CASSLQTGEPYEQYF.

The chain combines TRBV7-9 with TRBJ2-3; maybe TRBD1 (6 bases). Germline lookup yields CDR1 SEHNR and CDR2 FQNEAQ (reference sequence). V was trimmed by 4 bases and J by 0 bases, leaving 8 bases between them. This CDR3 is 14 amino acids long. In DNA, the CDR3 is TGTGCCAGCAGCTCGGACAGAAGCACAGATACGCAGTATTTT. It yields the protein CASSSDRSTDTQYF.

The rearrangement joins TRBV27 to TRBJ2-5; 8 nucleotides match TRBD2. Germline CDR1 is MNHEY and CDR2 is SMNVEV (reference sequence). The junction had 10 bases not matched to a gene; V was cut back by 2 bases and J by 2 bases. The length of the CDR3 is 17 residues. The CDR3 is CASSLGVGGGPQETQYF. The CDR3 DNA reads TGTGCCAGCAGTTTAGGGGTAGGCGGGGGGCCACAAGAGACCCAGTACTTC.

This clone was seen only once. The chain combines TRBV3-1 (or the pseudogene TRBV3-2) with TRBJ1-1, with 12 bases fitting TRBD1. CDR1 and CDR2 (germline): LGHDT, YNNKEL (reference sequence). Unmatched junction bases numbered 9, after V lost 2 bases and J lost 5 bases. The CDR3 consists of 17 residues. CDR3 protein: CASSQRDRGQRRTEAFF. As DNA, the CDR3 is TGTGCCAGCAGCCAACGGGACAGGGGGCAAAGAAGGACTGAAGCTTTCTTT.

The rearrangement joins TRBV15 to TRBJ2-2; D is possibly TRBD1 (5 bases). Between the trimmed V and J ends, which lost 6 bases and 7 bases, there was a span of 18 bases. The CDR3 totals 15 residues. Germline CDR1 LNHNV, CDR2 YYDKDF (reference sequence). CDR3 in amino acids: CATSGRQGIIGELFF. The CDR3 nucleotides read TGTGCCACCAGTGGTAGGCAGGGTATCATCGGGGAGCTGTTTTTT.